A single sample gave rise to the 26 T cell receptor beta chains below, sequenced in a study of beta chain features in type 1 diabetes. All of the isolated RNA was reverse transcribed, so expressed TCRB transcripts were sequenced. TCRdb's copy holds only in-frame clones and misses some; the assay was immunoSEQ multiplex PCR. The sample gives 900,000 or so clones, under 20% of which show up once; around 0.02% is in the top ten. The sequencing input was naive CD4+ T cells from blood. The origin of the receptors is a woman between 18 and 30 years old in good health.

The chain uses TRBV11-2 and TRBJ2-1; the match to TRBD2 covers 8 bases. The trim removed 5 bases at V and 8 bases at J, leaving 11 bases unmatched. The CDR3 spans 15 residues. From germline, CDR1 is SGHAT and CDR2 FQNNGV. The CDR3 sequence: CASSRAGTSFDEQFF. The DNA for the CDR3 is TGTGCCAGCAGCCGGGCCGGGACTAGTTTCGATGAGCAGTTCTTC.

This chain connects TRBV15 to TRBJ2-2; 9 bases map to TRBD2. This CDR3 has 15 residues. Germline-derived CDR1 and CDR2 are LNHNV and YYDKDF (reference sequence). V shed 4 bases, J shed 3 bases, and the junction held 3 bases outside the gene matches. The CDR3: CATSKTSGYTGELFF. The CDR3 DNA is TGTGCCACCAGCAAGACTAGCGGATACACCGGGGAGCTGTTTTTT.

The rearrangement links TRBV4-1 to TRBJ2-3; D is perhaps TRBD2 (6 bases). V dropped 6 bases and J dropped 4 bases, with 20 bases sitting between them. Germline V gene data show CDR1 as MGHRA and CDR2 as YSYEKL. This CDR3 is built from 16 residues. The CDR3 DNA sequence: TGCGCCAGCAGGGTTGGCGGAGGGCGTTCTCCAGATACGCAGTATTTT. Translation gives CASRVGGGRSPDTQYF.

This clone appeared a few times. The chain uses TRBV6-5 and TRBJ2-3; no clear D gene. The CDR3 totals 14 residues. Germline lookup yields CDR1 MNHEY and CDR2 SVGAGI. Trimming pared 6 bases from V and 1 base from J, leaving 11 bases between. The CDR3 sequence: CASSETLRTDTQYF. The CDR3 coding sequence is TGTGCCAGCAGCGAGACTTTACGCACAGATACGCAGTATTTT.

A word on this clone: The same CDR3 arises from other DNA sequences in this sample as well. The rearrangement joins TRBV5-1 to TRBJ2-5, with D maybe TRBD1 (5 bases). Germline values: CDR1 SGHRS, CDR2 YFSETQ. The CDR3 sequence is 14 residues long. V was cut by 0 bases and J by 1 base, with 7 bases left in between. Written as DNA, the CDR3 is TGCGCCAGCAGCTTGGGACAGCTCCAAGAGACCCAGTACTTC. Translating it yields CASSLGQLQETQYF.

The rearrangement links TRBV6-6 to TRBJ2-1; 12 bases match TRBD2. The CDR3 has 15 amino acids. Germline V gene lookup returns CDR1 MNHNY and CDR2 SVGAGI (reference sequence). V shed 5 bases, J shed 7 bases, and the junction held 6 bases outside the gene matches. For the CDR3, the DNA is TGTGCCAGCAGTCCGACTAGCGGGAGTTTTAATGAGCAGTTCTTC. Translation gives CASSPTSGSFNEQFF.

This clone was found a few times. V usage is TRBV9 and J usage is TRBJ1-3, with D uncertain. V was pared by 0 bases and J by 9 bases, with 10 bases between. The CDR3 is made up of 13 amino acids. The germline gives CDR1 SGDLS, CDR2 YYNGEE. In nucleotides, the CDR3 is TGTGCCAGCAGCGTAGCTCAGGATTCCACCATATATTTT. Translated, it gives CASSVAQDSTIYF.

This clone was counted a few times. The chain couples TRBV7-9 to TRBJ2-1; D possibly matches TRBD1 or TRBD2 (5 bases each). Per the germline V gene, CDR1 is SEHNR and CDR2 is FQNEAQ (reference sequence). V was clipped by 2 bases and J by 5 bases, with 13 bases between them. The CDR3 runs 15 residues. The CDR3 region has the DNA TGTGCCAGCAGCTTACGTCCTAGAGGGGACAATGAGCAGTTCTTC. Encoded protein: CASSLRPRGDNEQFF. Variable domain in full (rest from reference TRBV7-9 and TRBJ2-1): DTGVSQNPRHKITKRGQNVTFRCDPISEHNRLYWYRQTLGQGPEFLTYFQNEAQLEKSRLLSDRFSAERPKGSFSTLEIQRTEQGDSAMYLCASSLRPRGDNEQFFGPGTRLTVL.

This clone has just a few counts. J is TRBJ2-5 and V is TRBV5-4; D gene ambiguous. This CDR3 is 12 amino acids long. The germline gives CDR1 SGHNT, CDR2 YYREEE (reference sequence). The V end lost 2 bases, the J end lost 6 bases, and 8 bases lay between the germline ends. The DNA for the CDR3 is TGTGCCAGCAGCTTTTCGAGGAAGACCCAGTACTTC. Its protein product is CASSFSRKTQYF.

The J gene is TRBJ2-2, the V gene TRBV10-3; D gene ambiguous. From germline, CDR1 is ENHRY and CDR2 SYGVKD. V lost 4 bases and J 5 bases, leaving 11 bases between the germline ends. The CDR3 sequence is 14 residues long. CDR3 bases: TGTGCCATCAGTGCATTTGGCCCGACCGGGGAGCTGTTTTTT. Protein: CAISAFGPTGELFF.

The rearrangement uses TRBV6-5 and TRBJ2-7; a possible D gene is TRBD1 (6 bases). Trimming removed 5 bases at V and 3 bases at J, with 11 bases between. CDR3 size: 13 residues. CDR1 and CDR2 from the germline V gene are MNHEY and SVGAGI. CDR3 in DNA: TGTGCCAGCAGTCTTATACAGGGCTACGAGCAGTACTTC. Translation: CASSLIQGYEQYF.

This clone was observed a few times. The chain uses TRBV7-3 and TRBJ2-5; no firm D call. Germline V gene lookup returns CDR1 SGHTA and CDR2 FQGTGA. This CDR3 has 14 residues. Trimming pared 5 bases from V and 5 bases from J, leaving 15 bases between. The CDR3 spells CASSAQGPWETQYF. In DNA form, the CDR3 reads TGTGCCAGCAGCGCACAAGGGCCATGGGAGACCCAGTACTTC.

The chain has TRBV6-6 and TRBJ2-7, with unresolved D. CDR1 is MNHNY and CDR2 is SVGAGI in the germline V gene (reference sequence). The CDR3 runs to 14 residues. With 0 bases removed from V and 2 bases from J, the gap between germline ends came to 8 bases. CDR3 DNA sequence: TGTGCCAGCAGTTACTCGAGAAGGGCCTACGAGCAGTACTTC. Translating it yields CASSYSRRAYEQYF.

In this sample, this clone turned up many times. The chain employs TRBV14 and TRBJ2-1; no clear D gene. Germline loops: CDR1 SGHDN, CDR2 FVKESK. V was pared by 4 bases and J by 2 bases, with 3 bases between. This CDR3 is built from 12 residues. Here the CDR3 DNA reads TGTGCCAGCAGCCGCACCTACAATGAGCAGTTCTTC. It encodes CASSRTYNEQFF.

The chain is built from TRBV29-1 and TRBJ2-7; tentative D call: TRBD2 (6 bases). From germline, CDR1 is SQVTM and CDR2 ANQGSEA. V was trimmed by 1 base and J by 0 bases, leaving 10 bases between them. The CDR3 totals 14 residues. The CDR3 bases are TGCAGCGTTGAAGGGTCCGGGAGCTCCTACGAGCAGTACTTC. It encodes CSVEGSGSSYEQYF.

J is TRBJ2-7 and V is TRBV27, with D maybe TRBD2 (6 bases). The germline CDR1 and CDR2 sequences are MNHEY and SMNVEV (reference sequence). This CDR3 has 15 residues. The V and J ends lost 5 bases and 1 base respectively, with 15 bases between them. In DNA, the CDR3 is TGTGCCAGCAGTCCGGGTTCGGGAGTTTCCTACGAGCAGTACTTC. This sequence encodes CASSPGSGVSYEQYF.

The chain joins TRBV28 to TRBJ2-5; D unclear. The germline V and J ends were trimmed by 6 bases and 3 bases, with 26 bases remaining between them. The CDR3 has 18 amino acids. Germline V CDR1 and CDR2: MDHEN, SYDVKM. The CDR3 bases are TGTGCCAGCAGCGCGACCCTGACTGGTTTGACTGAGGAAGAGACCCAGTACTTC. Amino acids: CASSATLTGLTEEETQYF.

CDR3 coding DNA: TGTGCCAGCAGTTTATCGAGGGGGCGCCGAGTTTTAAGCGAGGAAAAACTGTTTTTT. It yields the protein CASSLSRGRRVLSEEKLFF. The rearrangement joins TRBV27 to TRBJ1-4, with TRBD1 identical over 7 bases. Germline CDR1 reads MNHEY; CDR2 reads SMNVEV (reference sequence). V was clipped by 0 bases and J by 8 bases; unmatched bases: 18. The CDR3 spans 19 residues.

CDR3: CASRLPGLADNEQFF. CDR3 nucleotide sequence: TGTGCAAGTCGCCTACCGGGACTAGCGGACAATGAGCAGTTCTTC. This chain joins TRBV12-2 and TRBJ2-1; TRBD2, the table's D call, lacks a check against the DNA. TRBV12-2 is designated a pseudogene. This CDR3 contains 15 residues.

As for this clone: This CDR3 is also generated by other DNA sequences in the sample. CDR3: CASSQEPHPGTNGYTF. In DNA, the CDR3 is TGCGCCAGCAGCCAAGAACCCCATCCCGGGACAAACGGCTACACCTTC. The rearrangement uses TRBV4-3 and TRBJ1-2, with D perhaps matching TRBD1 (6 bases). Looked up from germline, CDR1 is LGHNA and CDR2 is YSLEER. This CDR3 contains 16 residues. V was cut by 0 bases and J by 8 bases, with 19 bases left in between.

This clone has a handful of counts. This rearrangement joins TRBV7-3 to TRBJ2-1; tentatively, D is TRBD2 (6 bases). This CDR3 has 13 residues. V gave up 0 bases and J gave up 9 bases, with 9 bases separating them. The germline CDR1 and CDR2 sequences are SGHTA and FQGTGA. CDR3 residues: CASSLTGSFEQFF. CDR3 bases: TGTGCCAGCAGCTTAACCGGGAGTTTTGAGCAGTTCTTC.

Only a few counts were recorded for this clone. V gene TRBV28 combines with J gene TRBJ2-7; no clear D. CDR1 and CDR2 (germline): MDHEN, SYDVKM. V was clipped by 5 bases and J by 7 bases, with 21 bases between them. The CDR3 covers 15 residues. The chain's CDR3 is CASSLVTYGVGEQYF. CDR3 DNA: TGTGCCAGCAGTCTTGTGACTTACGGCGTTGGTGAGCAGTACTTC.

This rearrangement joins TRBV7-8 to TRBJ2-1; D not certain. Germline V gene sequence: CDR1 SGHVS, CDR2 FQNEAQ. The CDR3 spans 17 residues. Between the trimmed V and J ends, which lost 0 bases and 3 bases, there was a span of 15 bases. The CDR3 bases are TGTGCCAGCAGCTTAGCTCGCTTCCGACTTTTCTACAATGAGCAGTTCTTC. This sequence encodes CASSLARFRLFYNEQFF. The variable domain in full, with the rest retrieved from reference TRBV7-8 and TRBJ2-1, is GAGVSQSPRYKVAKRGQDVALRCDPISGHVSLFWYQQALGQGPEFLTYFQNEAQLDKSGLPSDRFFAERPEGSVSTLKIQRTQQEDSAVYLCASSLARFRLFYNEQFFGPGTRLTVL.

For this clone: Other DNA sequences from this sample encode an identical CDR3 as well. The chain joins TRBV29-1 to TRBJ2-3; D is tentatively TRBD1 or TRBD2 (5 bases each). Per the germline V gene, CDR1 is SQVTM and CDR2 is ANQGSEA. The CDR3 is made up of 10 amino acids. V lost 7 bases, J lost 6 bases, and 8 bases lay in between. In DNA form, the CDR3 reads TGCAGCGCTGGGACCGATACGCAGTATTTT. Translated, it gives CSAGTDTQYF.

J is TRBJ2-3 and V is TRBV2; D remains ambiguous. The CDR3 is made up of 13 amino acids. V gave up 4 bases and J gave up 0 bases, with 5 bases separating them. Germline-derived CDR1 and CDR2 are SNHLY and FYNNEI. This CDR3 is CASSAGSTDTQYF. CDR3 DNA: TGTGCCAGCAGTGCCGGGAGCACAGATACGCAGTATTTT.

This clone was seen more than once but under ten times. The CDR3 sequence: CASSQSGELFF. CDR3 DNA sequence: TGTGCCAGCAGCCAATCCGGGGAGCTGTTTTTT. The chain uses TRBV14 and TRBJ2-2; unclear D gene. The CDR3 extends over 11 amino acids. Trimming stripped 2 bases from V and 6 bases from J, with 1 base between. Germline CDR1 is SGHDN and CDR2 is FVKESK.